Below are 15 T cell receptor beta chains sequenced from a single sample in a study of cytomegalovirus exposure and HLA in healthy donors. Use of 60 Vbeta and 13 Jbeta primers characterized the PCR. The table came from immunoSEQ multiplex PCR; TCRdb's copy has only in-frame clones and leaves some out. This table holds roughly 98,000 clones, approximately 70% found once. The specimen sequenced was PBMCs. Receptors originate from a man aged 45 to 65 in good health and CMV-seronegative.

This clone has just one count. The chain joins TRBV5-1 to TRBJ2-3; TRBD1 aligns across 10 bases. V was pared by 3 bases and J by 0 bases, with 7 bases of the junction left unmatched. CDR3 length: 17 residues. Germline V CDR1 and CDR2: SGHRS, YFSETQ. CDR3 region: CASSWGQGSPSTDTQYF. The CDR3 DNA reads TGCGCCAGCAGCTGGGGACAGGGGTCGCCTAGCACAGATACGCAGTATTTT.

The V gene is TRBV5-4, the J gene TRBJ2-2; 9 positions agree with TRBD1. CDR3 length: 17 residues. Germline V gene sequence: CDR1 SGHNT, CDR2 YYREEE (reference sequence). J gave up 0 bases and V 3 bases, and 6 bases lay outside the gene matches. CDR3 coding DNA: TGTGCCAGCAGCTACCCGGGACAGGGCGCGAACACCGGGGAGCTGTTTTTT. It yields the protein CASSYPGQGANTGELFF. The full variable domain, rest sourced from reference TRBV5-4 and TRBJ2-2, is ETGVTQSPTHLIKTRGQQVTLRCSSQSGHNTVSWYQQALGQGPQFIFQYYREEENGRGNFPPRFSGLQFPNYSSELNVNALELDDSALYLCASSYPGQGANTGELFFGEGSRLTVL.

The chain is built from TRBV5-8 and TRBJ1-2; no reliable D call. Germline assignment: CDR1 SGHTS and CDR2 YDEGEE. V lost 1 base and J lost 8, with 12 bases in between. There are 13 residues in the CDR3. The CDR3 DNA follows: TGTGCCAGCAGCTTGTTGAGGGTCGAGGGCTACACCTTC. As protein: CASSLLRVEGYTF.

The CDR3 loop reads CASSFVGALGYEQYF. The CDR3 nucleotides read TGTGCCAGCAGCTTTGTAGGGGCTTTGGGATACGAGCAGTACTTC. V and J are TRBV5-4 and TRBJ2-7; maybe TRBD1 (5 bases). The V gene's germline CDR1 is SGHNT and CDR2 YYREEE (reference sequence). The V end lost 2 bases, the J end lost 4 bases, and 16 bases lay between the germline ends. CDR3 size: 15 residues.

The chain is built from TRBV5-6 and TRBJ1-5; perhaps TRBD1 as D (5 bases). V gave up 4 bases and J gave up 7 bases, with 12 bases separating them. Germline CDR1 and CDR2: SGHDT and YYEEEE. This CDR3 contains 13 residues. CDR3 region: CASSPTAGQPQHF. The DNA for the CDR3 is TGTGCCAGCAGCCCGACAGCAGGACAGCCCCAGCATTTT.

This clone was seen a single time. The rearrangement joins TRBV28 to TRBJ1-5; TRBD1 might be the D (5 bases). The CDR3 totals 17 residues. CDR1 MDHEN and CDR2 SYDVKM come from the germline V gene. Trimming removed 3 bases at V and 6 bases at J, with 21 bases between. CDR3 coding DNA: TGTGCCAGCAGTTTCAGACGTGGGGGGTATACGAGTCAGCCCCAGCATTTT. Its translation is CASSFRRGGYTSQPQHF.

The V call is TRBV12-5, the J call TRBJ2-3; a possible D gene is TRBD1 (6 bases). The CDR3 is 15 residues long. CDR1 LGHNT and CDR2 FRNRAP come from the germline V gene. V was cut by 6 bases and J by 3 bases, with 16 bases left in between. CDR3 DNA: TGTGCTAGTGGGGATGGGGGCTTGGGAACAGATACGCAGTATTTT. Amino acid sequence: CASGDGGLGTDTQYF.

The chain's CDR3 is CASSEWGTVSNQPQHF. Written as DNA, the CDR3 is TGTGCCAGCAGTGAATGGGGGACAGTTAGCAATCAGCCCCAGCATTTT. This rearrangement joins TRBV6-1 to TRBJ1-5; 7 nucleotides line up with TRBD1. The CDR3 is made up of 16 amino acids. Germline trimming cut 2 bases from V and 0 bases from J; bases unmatched to any gene: 4. CDR1 and CDR2 from the germline V gene are MNHNS and SASEGT.

This clone was detected once. The V and J genes are TRBV19 and TRBJ1-6; D is undetermined. The ends were cut back, 6 bases at V and 0 bases at J, with 6 bases in the middle. Germline V gene lookup returns CDR1 LNHDA and CDR2 SQIVND (reference sequence). The CDR3 has 14 amino acids. The CDR3 sequence is CASRQSSYNSPLHF. The CDR3 nucleotides are TGTGCCAGTAGACAGAGCTCCTATAATTCACCCCTCCACTTT.

The table lists this clone with a few counts. This rearrangement joins TRBV5-4 to TRBJ1-1; D unresolved. With 4 bases removed from V and 6 bases from J, the gap between germline ends came to 16 bases. CDR3 size: 14 residues. Germline V gene sequence: CDR1 SGHNT, CDR2 YYREEE (reference sequence). CDR3 loop: CASSLVATGAEAFF. For the CDR3, the DNA is TGTGCCAGCAGCCTAGTGGCCACCGGGGCTGAAGCTTTCTTT. The full variable domain, with the rest looked up from reference TRBV5-4 and TRBJ1-1, is ETGVTQSPTHLIKTRGQQVTLRCSSQSGHNTVSWYQQALGQGPQFIFQYYREEENGRGNFPPRFSGLQFPNYSSELNVNALELDDSALYLCASSLVATGAEAFFGQGTRLTVV.

V gene TRBV6-1 combines with J gene TRBJ1-1; no clear D. V gave up 9 bases and J gave up 3 bases, with 14 bases separating them. Germline lookup yields CDR1 MNHNS and CDR2 SASEGT. The length of the CDR3 is 13 residues. The CDR3 here is CASRVVLDTEAFF. CDR3 in DNA: TGTGCCAGTAGAGTCGTACTTGACACTGAAGCTTTCTTT.

The chain couples TRBV12-5 to TRBJ1-2; D is possibly TRBD1 (6 bases). Germline-derived CDR1 and CDR2 are LGHNT and FRNRAP. Trimming stripped 2 bases from V and 6 bases from J, with 13 bases between. The CDR3 has 14 amino acids. This CDR3 reads CASGLRGGGHGYTF. The CDR3 DNA sequence: TGTGCTAGTGGTTTGAGGGGGGGAGGTCATGGCTACACCTTC.

This chain joins TRBV19 and TRBJ2-3; 12 bases match TRBD1. V lost 5 bases, J lost 4 bases, and 7 bases stayed unmatched. The CDR3 is 16 amino acids. Per germline, CDR1 LNHDA and CDR2 SQIVND (reference sequence). CDR3 nucleotides: TGTGCCAGTAGTCTCGTCGGGACAGGGGGCCCAGATACGCAGTATTTT. This translates into CASSLVGTGGPDTQYF.

This clone appeared a few times. J is TRBJ1-1 and V is TRBV27, with D perhaps matching TRBD1 (5 bases). This CDR3 is 16 amino acids long. V was pared by 0 bases and J by 4 bases, with 15 bases between. Germline CDR1 is MNHEY and CDR2 is SMNVEV (reference sequence). This CDR3 is CASSLSAGEWSTEAFF. The CDR3 region has the DNA TGTGCCAGCAGTTTATCGGCGGGGGAATGGTCCACTGAAGCTTTCTTT.

This chain links TRBV11-2 with TRBJ2-7; 8 bases fit TRBD1. Germline CDR1 and CDR2: SGHAT and FQNNGV. CDR3 length: 14 amino acids. J was trimmed by 5 bases and V by 5 bases; bases with no gene match: 8. In DNA form, the CDR3 reads TGTGCCAGCAGCGCGGACAGGGAGAGGAACGAGCAGTACTTC. This gives the protein CASSADRERNEQYF.